This T cell receptor beta chain was sequenced in a study of monozygotic twins with inflammatory bowel disease. Someone took an approximately 2.5 ml blood sample from each of the donors. There were 3,000 to 4,000 ng of total RNA used for each TCR library. Through template switching, UMIs that included a 6-nucleotide sample barcode were added. For each CDR3 protein, TCRdb gives one entry from its re-call of the 5' RACE reads, without DNA. The sample totals around 150,000 distinct CDR3 sequences. Whole-study results and caveats: Evidence failed to back one strong IBD-linked signal or clonotype.

About this clonotype: Its antigen is currently unknown.

The clonotype originates from a human donor with ulcerative colitis or Crohn's disease, or a healthy co-twin of an affected twin (not recorded which). Sequenced sample: blood.

CDR3: CASSLVREDGGYTF. The V call is TRBV7-2, the J call TRBJ1-2. The CDR3 sequence is 14 residues long. Germline V gives CDR1 SGHTA, CDR2 FQGNSA.